The TCR beta chain under discussion was sequenced for a study of early T cells in non-severe SARS-CoV-2 infection. Looking at the study overall: Sequencing of bulk RNA from unsorted whole blood was done, without chain pairing. Overall study findings and caveats: VDJdb matching skewed toward anti-spike CD8 responses, missing private and CD4 specificities.

Deletions cut 7 bases from V and 0 bases from J, with 13 bases between. This CDR3 is built from 14 residues. There are a few counts of this clonotype. The antigen is not known. Individually, cDNA molecules had unique molecular identifiers attached to them. MiXCR, run by TCRdb on the 5' RACE reads, gives a single entry per CDR3 protein. Of tens of thousands of distinct CDR3 sequences listed, over 10% are singletons. The TCR comes from an adult who was a healthcare worker with PCR-confirmed SARS-CoV-2 infection or an uninfected control (not recorded which). The specimen comprised whole blood, sampled at baseline. The chain joins TRBV23-1 to TRBJ2-7, with D unresolved. Being an ORF, TRBV23-1 has a function that is uncertain. CDR3 region: CASTPRTSSYEQYF. CDR3 bases: TGCGCCAGCACCCCAAGGACGAGCTCCTACGAGCAGTACTTC.